Below, 5 T cell receptor beta chains from the same sample are listed, as sequenced in a study of type 1 regulatory T cells. TCRdb re-analysed the reads in MiXCR, keeping a single row per CDR3 protein. Here the sample spans about 24,000 distinct CDR3 sequences, 72% being singletons. The antigens these receptors bind are not known. The source material was cultured T cells, either the whole culture or a sorted T cell fraction (not recorded which). Subset of the sample: Tr1-enriched cell product generated in vitro against host alloantigens. The source of these receptors is a human donor in good health.

The gene calls are TRBV7-2 and TRBJ2-5; D tentatively fits TRBD1 or TRBD2 (5 bases each). From germline, CDR1 is SGHTA and CDR2 FQGNSA. The CDR3 spans 13 residues. V lost 2 bases, J lost 4 bases, and 8 bases lay in between. The DNA of the CDR3 is TGTGCCAGCAGCTTATCGAGGGGAGAGACCCAGTACTTC. Residues: CASSLSRGETQYF.

This clonotype has only one observation. V and J are TRBV12-3 or TRBV12-4 and TRBJ1-2; D is unclear. CDR3 length: 14 amino acids. V dropped 6 bases and J dropped 5 bases, with 16 bases sitting between them. CDR3 sequence: CASSPLAYVYGYTF. DNA for the CDR3: TGTGCCAGCAGCCCCCTCGCGTATGTTTATGGCTACACCTTC.

The chain uses TRBV6-1 and TRBJ1-1; possibly TRBD1 for D (6 bases). The CDR3 spans 16 residues. Germline loops: CDR1 MNHNS, CDR2 SASEGT. V gave up 3 bases and J gave up 3 bases, with 17 bases separating them. CDR3 DNA sequence: TGTGCCAGCAGTGAGTGGTTTGGCAGGGGATACACTGAAGCTTTCTTT. It is translated as CASSEWFGRGYTEAFF.

By share, this clonotype counts as medium-sized. The V and J genes are TRBV29-1 and TRBJ2-2; the D gene is possibly TRBD1 (6 bases). Trimming took 1 base from V and 4 from J, leaving 10 bases between them. This CDR3 has 14 amino acids. The germline CDR1 and CDR2 sequences are SQVTM and ANQGSEA. This CDR3 reads CSVEVPRGTGELFF. The DNA for the CDR3 is TGCAGCGTTGAAGTCCCCAGGGGCACCGGGGAGCTGTTTTTT.

The chain employs TRBV7-9 and TRBJ2-4, with a weak D call TRBD1 (5 bases). The CDR3 extends over 15 amino acids. Trimming took 5 bases from V and 7 from J, leaving 18 bases between them. Per the germline V gene, CDR1 is SEHNR and CDR2 is FQNEAQ (reference sequence). The CDR3 reads CASSPGSGIGNIQYF. The CDR3 DNA reads as TGTGCCAGCAGCCCCGGTTCAGGGATTGGGAACATTCAGTACTTC.